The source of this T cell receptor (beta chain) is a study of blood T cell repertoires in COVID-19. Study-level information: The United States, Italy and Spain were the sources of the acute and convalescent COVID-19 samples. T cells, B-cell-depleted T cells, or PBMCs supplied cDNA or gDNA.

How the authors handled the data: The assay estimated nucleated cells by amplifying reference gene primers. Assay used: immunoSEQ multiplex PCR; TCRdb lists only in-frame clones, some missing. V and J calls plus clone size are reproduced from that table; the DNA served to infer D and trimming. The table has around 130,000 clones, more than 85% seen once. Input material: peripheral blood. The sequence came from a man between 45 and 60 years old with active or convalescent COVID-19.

DNA for the CDR3: TGTGCCAGCTCACCGGAACAGGGGGTTCTAGAGACCCAGTACTTC. It translates to CASSPEQGVLETQYF. The rearrangement uses TRBV18 and TRBJ2-5; TRBD1 aligns across 8 bases. Germline-derived CDR1 and CDR2 are KGHSH and LQKENI. J was trimmed by 4 bases and V by 3 bases; bases with no gene match: 7. The CDR3 runs to 15 residues.